This is a list of T cell receptor beta chains from one sample in a study of T cell clonotyping in hematopoietic cell transplantation. Measured with immunoSEQ multiplex PCR; TCRdb has only the in-frame clones, and not every one. The data contain about 11,000 clones, 45% to 50% of them singletons. The sample was PBMCs, taken 30 days after allogeneic stem cell transplant. The source of these receptors is a male patient in his fifties who had an allogeneic stem cell transplant from an unrelated donor, so the T cells may come from the graft donor. Some clones in this sample may be carry-over from other donors' samples. CDR3s include the opening cysteine and the closing phenylalanine or tryptophan.

j_call | cdr3_length | v_call | cdr3_aa
TRBJ1-2 | 13 | TRBV30 | CARLDGANYGYTF
TRBJ1-1 | 14 | TRBV30 | CAWSAMTPNTEAFF
TRBJ1-2 | 14 | TRBV6-1 | CATWGGTGFYGYTF
TRBJ2-7 | 12 | TRBV28 | CASTRGGHEQYF
TRBJ2-5 | 15 | TRBV6-5 | CASRTRDSLQETQYF
TRBJ1-1 | 14 | TRBV7-2 | CASSPDRGNTEAFF
TRBJ2-1 | 12 | TRBV7-2 | CASSRGRDEQFF
TRBJ1-2 | 13 | TRBV30 | CARRRIPNYGYTF
TRBJ1-1 | 11 | TRBV6-5 | CASSYRTEAFF
TRBJ2-3 | 14 | TRBV29-1 | CSVSTSGSTDTQYF
TRBJ2-1 | 15 | TRBV15 | CATSREAGARDEQFF
TRBJ2-2 | 16 | TRBV28 | CASSPSGTGDTGELFF
TRBJ1-1 | 13 | TRBV6-5 | CASSYGVGTEAFF
TRBJ1-2 | 12 | TRBV28 | CASSLEGYGYTF
TRBJ2-7 | 15 | TRBV29-1 | CSVLVWGRTAYEQYF
TRBJ2-7 | 13 | TRBV14 | CASSQEIRREQYF
TRBJ1-2 | 11 | TRBV20-1 | CSASEGAGYTF
TRBJ1-6 | 12 | TRBV6-5 | CASSMTTGPLHF
TRBJ1-1 | 13 | TRBV6-5 | CASSYRRNTEAFF
TRBJ1-2 | 13 | TRBV6-6 | CASSYVDPGGYTF
TRBJ2-7 | 14 | TRBV5-1 | CASSLGTGTYEQYF
TRBJ2-3 | 16 | TRBV4-2 | CASSQDGQVGTDTQYF
TRBJ2-2 | 13 | TRBV7-3 | CASSFTRAGELFF
TRBJ2-2 | 13 | TRBV30 | CAWSPYGTGELFF
TRBJ1-2 | 13 | TRBV6-6 | CASSPDTYYGYTF
TRBJ1-1 | 13 | TRBV7-2 | CASSLWVNTEAFF
TRBJ2-7 | 13 | TRBV4-3 | CASSQRTGREQYF
TRBJ1-1 | 13 | TRBV6-6 | CASSSQKNTEAFF
TRBJ1-1 | 17 | TRBV9 | CASSVSGRERANTEAFF
TRBJ2-2 | 14 | TRBV5-1 | CASKDTGGSGELFF
TRBJ2-7 | 12 | TRBV30 | CAWSDGTRGGYF
TRBJ2-1 | 14 | TRBV30 | CAWSGDSGYNEQFF
TRBJ2-7 | 11 | TRBV30 | CAWSVIESPYF
TRBJ1-5 | 14 | TRBV7-2 | CASSLWQGSQPQHF
TRBJ1-1 | 15 | TRBV29-1 | CSVESPSPDRTEAFF
TRBJ2-2 | 13 | TRBV6-6 | CASSTGGEGELFF
TRBJ2-2 | 14 | TRBV27 | CASSLNRNTGELFF
TRBJ2-7 | 14 | TRBV7-8 | CASSYTSGKGEQYF
TRBJ1-4 | 14 | TRBV25-1 | CASSDRVGNEKLFF
TRBJ2-5 | 14 | TRBV14 | CASSPRGLEETQYF
TRBJ1-2 | 13 | TRBV6-5 | CASSEWANYGYTF
TRBJ2-3 | 14 | TRBV30 | CAWSQGRSADTQYF
TRBJ2-3 | 14 | TRBV30 | CAWSTNARGDTQYF
TRBJ2-7 | 15 | TRBV9 | CASSADTGTKYEQYF
TRBJ1-4 | 16 | TRBV5-6 | CASSLKQGGLSEKLFF
TRBJ2-4 | 12 | TRBV29-1 | CSVEIPGNIQYF
TRBJ2-7 | 14 | TRBV9 | CASSVGLSVNEQYF
TRBJ2-7 | 13 | TRBV29-1 | CSVRTGGSYEQYF
TRBJ2-2 | 16 | TRBV30 | CAWRKDRVDTLGELFF
TRBJ2-7 | 11 | TRBV30 | CAWSGQYEQYF
TRBJ1-1 | 11 | TRBV20-1 | CSASEMYEAFF
TRBJ2-3 | 14 | TRBV7-2 | CASSLSYGTDTQYF